Listed below are T cell receptor beta chains from one sample, sequenced in a study of sequential checkpoint blockade in melanoma. Here immunoSEQ multiplex PCR was the method, and the copy in TCRdb shows in-frame clones only, minus some. The sample has more than 5,000 clones; approximately 21% are singletons. The source was tumor tissue (inferred from file names), collected from a patient given nivolumab and ipilimumab in sequence. The receptors were gathered from a human donor with melanoma. Both conserved end residues are part of each CDR3. A D gene is named only where the DNA matches it firmly. Only some rows state a clone size, as once, few, many or a class for expanded clones.

d_call | j_call | v_call | clone_size | cdr3_nt | cdr3_aa
TRBD2 | TRBJ2-5 | TRBV11-3 | few | TGTGCCAGCAGCTTAGATAGCGGGGGGGAGACCCAGTACTTC | CASSLDSGGETQYF
- | TRBJ2-1 | TRBV11-3 | - | TGTGCCAGCAGCTCCCGGGGGACCTCCTACAATGAGCAGTTCTTC | CASSSRGTSYNEQFF
TRBD1 | TRBJ1-4 | TRBV5-1 | - | TGCGCCAGCAGCGGGACAGGGGGAAGTGAAAAACTGTTTTTT | CASSGTGGSEKLFF
TRBD1 | TRBJ2-3 | TRBV6-8 | many | TGTGCCAGCAGTCGGACAGGGGTTGGCACAGATACGCAGTATTTT | CASSRTGVGTDTQYF
TRBD1 | TRBJ1-6 | TRBV19 | few | TGTGCCAGTAGTGCACGACAGGGGGCGGTTTCACCCCTCCACTTT | CASSARQGAVSPLHF
- | TRBJ2-1 | TRBV6-8 | - | TGTGCCATCAGTGTTAGGACGAGCTCCTACAATGAGCAGTTCTTC | CAISVRTSSYNEQFF
- | TRBJ2-5 | TRBV6-8 | few | TGTGCCAGCAGTTACTCTCGGGCCCAAGAGACCCAGTACTTC | CASSYSRAQETQYF
- | TRBJ2-7 | TRBV6-1 | many | TGTGCCAGCAGTGAAGCAGGAGCCAGGGCCTACGAGCAGTACTTC | CASSEAGARAYEQYF
- | TRBJ2-3 | TRBV6-8 | many | TGTGCCAGCAGTTATACCCAACCGTCAAGCACAGATACGCAGTATTTT | CASSYTQPSSTDTQYF
TRBD1 | TRBJ2-5 | TRBV9 | few | TGTGCCAGCAGCGCAACCGGGACAGGGCAAGAGACCCAGTACTTC | CASSATGTGQETQYF
TRBD1 | TRBJ1-4 | TRBV6-8 | medium-sized | TGTGCCAGCAGTTACGACAGGGGGCGAACTGAAAAACTGTTTTTT | CASSYDRGRTEKLFF
- | TRBJ1-2 | TRBV18 | - | TGTGCCAGCTCACTAAGGGAGACTAACTATGGCTACACCTTC | CASSLRETNYGYTF
- | TRBJ2-6 | TRBV5-1 | - | TGCGCCAGCAGCTTGGATGTGGGAAACGGGGCCAACGTCCTGACTTTC | CASSLDVGNGANVLTF
- | TRBJ1-1 | TRBV6-8 | few | TGTGCCAGCAGGGACCTAAAGGGGGTGAGCACTGAAGCTTTCTTT | CASRDLKGVSTEAFF
TRBD1 | TRBJ1-1 | TRBV10-2 | - | TGCGCCAGCAGAGCCCCAAGACAGGGTATTTCTGAAGCTTTCTTT | CASRAPRQGISEAFF
- | TRBJ2-3 | TRBV9 | - | TGTGCCAGCAGCGGCCTCGGGGCGGACACAGATACGCAGTATTTT | CASSGLGADTDTQYF
- | TRBJ1-3 | TRBV6-7 | few | TGTGCCAGCAGTTCACAGGGACTAATATATTTT | CASSSQGLIYF
- | TRBJ2-7 | TRBV11-3 | many | TGTGCCAGCAGCCTTGCGGCGGGGTTCTGGACCTACGAGCAGTACTTC | CASSLAAGFWTYEQYF
TRBD1 | TRBJ1-2 | TRBV30 | few | TGTGCCTGGAGTGTAAAGTCGGCAGGGGGAACCTATGGCTACACCTTC | CAWSVKSAGGTYGYTF
- | TRBJ2-2 | TRBV9 | many | TGTGCCAGCAGCCCATACACCGGGGAGCTGTTTTTT | CASSPYTGELFF
TRBD1 | TRBJ1-4 | TRBV6-8 | - | TGTGCCAGCAGACAGGGGGCAACTAATGAAAAACTGTTTTTT | CASRQGATNEKLFF
- | TRBJ2-3 | TRBV14 | - | TGTGCCAGCAGCCCAGGTTCCGATACGCAGTATTTT | CASSPGSDTQYF
- | TRBJ1-5 | TRBV11-3 | many | TGTGCCAGCAGCTATTACCGGAGGGACCAGCCCCAGCATTTT | CASSYYRRDQPQHF
TRBD2 | TRBJ2-5 | TRBV6-8 | few | TGTGCCAGCAGTGGGCGGGGGGGAGAAGAGACCCAGTACTTC | CASSGRGGEETQYF
- | TRBJ1-1 | TRBV11-3 | medium-sized | TGTGCCAGCAGCCAACCCCGGGGTTGGGCCACTGAAGCTTTCTTT | CASSQPRGWATEAFF
TRBD1 | TRBJ1-1 | TRBV6-8 | many | TGTGCCAGCAGCTACAGGGGGGACACTGAAGCTTTCTTT | CASSYRGDTEAFF
- | TRBJ2-1 | TRBV23-1 | - | TGCGCCAGCAGCCGTAATTATAGCTCCTACAATGAGCAGTTCTTC | CASSRNYSSYNEQFF